These 10 T cell receptor beta chains share one sample of origin, sequenced in a study of early T cells in non-severe SARS-CoV-2 infection. In TCRdb, the 5' RACE reads were re-called with MiXCR into one record per CDR3 protein. In the table there are 29,000 or so distinct CDR3 sequences, about 4.8% of which are singletons. The specimen was whole blood. All receptors derive from an adult who was a healthcare worker with PCR-confirmed SARS-CoV-2 infection or an uninfected control (not recorded which).

This clonotype was counted between two and nine times. The chain links TRBV20-1 to TRBJ1-1, with TRBD1 matching 7 bases. The CDR3 runs to 12 residues. Germline V gene sequence: CDR1 DFQATT, CDR2 SNEGSKA (reference sequence). Trimming removed 3 bases from V and 5 bases from J; junction bases left unmatched: 3. CDR3 residues: CSARQGGTEAFF. For the CDR3, the DNA is TGCAGTGCTAGGCAGGGGGGGACTGAAGCTTTCTTT.

In this sample, this clonotype is medium-sized. The chain is built from TRBV9 and TRBJ2-3; 10 bases match TRBD2. Germline V lookup: CDR1 SGDLS, CDR2 YYNGEE. Unmatched junction bases numbered 3, after V lost 4 bases and J lost 4 bases. The CDR3 totals 14 residues. CDR3 nucleotides: TGTGCCAGCAGCTCGGGACTAGCGTCAGATACGCAGTATTTT. It yields the protein CASSSGLASDTQYF. Full variable domain (missing parts from reference TRBV9 and TRBJ2-3): DSGVTQTPKHLITATGQRVTLRCSPRSGDLSVYWYQQSLDQGLQFLIQYYNGEERAKGNILERFSAQQFPDLHSELNLSSLELGDSALYFCASSSGLASDTQYFGPGTRLTVL.

At least ten counts were recorded for this clonotype. The rearrangement uses TRBV11-3 and TRBJ2-3; D gene unclear. Germline V gene lookup returns CDR1 SGHNT and CDR2 YENEEA. Trimming removed 5 bases at V and 2 bases at J, with 14 bases between. The CDR3 is 15 amino acids. The CDR3 DNA sequence: TGTGCCAGCAGCCAAACGAACAGACCCACAGATACGCAGTATTTT. Translation: CASSQTNRPTDTQYF.

In this sample, this clonotype turned up a few times. The V gene is TRBV9, the J gene TRBJ2-3; 8 bases are a match to TRBD2. Germline-derived CDR1 and CDR2 are SGDLS and YYNGEE. Trimming took 2 bases from V and 0 from J; bases not matched to a gene: 5. The CDR3 has 16 residues. The CDR3 protein is CASSVLAGYSTDTQYF. The CDR3, as DNA: TGTGCCAGCAGCGTTCTAGCGGGCTATAGCACAGATACGCAGTATTTT. Full variable domain (rest looked up from reference TRBV9 and TRBJ2-3): DSGVTQTPKHLITATGQRVTLRCSPRSGDLSVYWYQQSLDQGLQFLIQYYNGEERAKGNILERFSAQQFPDLHSELNLSSLELGDSALYFCASSVLAGYSTDTQYFGPGTRLTVL.

This clonotype was counted ten times or more. J is TRBJ2-4 and V is TRBV9; no firm D call. Deletions cut 0 bases from V and 7 bases from J, with 11 bases between. The CDR3 has 14 residues. Germline V lookup: CDR1 SGDLS, CDR2 YYNGEE. CDR3 in DNA: TGTGCCAGCAGCGTAGACCACTCGCTGAACATTCAGTACTTC. Amino acids: CASSVDHSLNIQYF.

This clonotype has just a few counts. J is TRBJ2-5 and V is TRBV12-3 or TRBV12-4; 9 bases agree with TRBD2. The CDR3 sequence is 14 residues long. J was trimmed by 5 bases and V by 3 bases; bases with no gene match: 4. CDR3 nucleotide sequence: TGTGCCAGCAGTTTTAGCGGGAGTTGGGAGACCCAGTACTTC. This gives the protein CASSFSGSWETQYF.

This clonotype showed up many times. This chain connects TRBV7-8 to TRBJ2-5; D might be TRBD2 (6 bases). Germline-derived CDR1 and CDR2 are SGHVS and FQNEAQ. V was pared by 1 base and J by 4 bases, with 16 bases between. The CDR3 runs to 16 residues. The CDR3 is CASSLEGSGSAETQYF. The CDR3 DNA follows: TGTGCCAGCAGCTTAGAGGGTTCCGGGAGCGCAGAGACCCAGTACTTC.

This clonotype was observed many times. The chain employs TRBV20-1 and TRBJ2-4, with no clear D. V lost 3 bases to trimming and J lost 0 bases, with 3 bases between them. Germline-derived CDR1 and CDR2 are DFQATT and SNEGSKA (reference sequence). The CDR3 is 12 residues long. The CDR3 bases are TGCAGTGCTAGCCTAGCCAAAAACATTCAGTACTTC. Its translation: CSASLAKNIQYF.

This clonotype was observed many times. This rearrangement joins TRBV10-2 to TRBJ1-5; TRBD1 is a possible D gene (5 bases). Germline V CDR1 and CDR2: WSHSY, SAAADI. V dropped 5 bases and J dropped 5 bases, with 10 bases sitting between them. The CDR3 sequence is 13 residues long. CDR3 amino acids: CASSSGNHQPQHF. CDR3 nucleotide sequence: TGCGCCAGCAGTTCAGGGAACCATCAGCCCCAGCATTTT.

This clonotype was picked up many times. This chain joins TRBV4-2 and TRBJ2-5; unclear D gene. Germline assignment: CDR1 LGHNA and CDR2 YNFKEQ. Trimming removed 4 bases from V and 3 bases from J, with 12 bases in between. The CDR3 runs 14 residues. In DNA form, the CDR3 reads TGTGCCAGCAGCCCTTCGGCTTTTGAAGAGACCCAGTACTTC. It encodes CASSPSAFEETQYF.